This TCR beta chain came from a study of cytomegalovirus exposure and HLA in healthy donors. As regards this clone: Its antigen is unknown.

Germline trimming cut 5 bases from V and 2 bases from J; bases unmatched to any gene: 5. Germline CDR1 is SGHTA and CDR2 is FQGTGA. The CDR3 extends over 15 amino acids. Clones were read by immunoSEQ multiplex PCR, and TCRdb kept only the in-frame ones, dropping some. This sample carries around 260,000 clones, about 92% of them seen once, and the ten largest clones take 3% to 3.5%. General study findings and limits: The TCR clusters that emerged in the first cohort tended, a later analysis found, to co-occur in the 120 or so validation repertoires. TCR beta chains numbering about 160 were designated cytomegalovirus-associated.

Separate from the roughly 730-subject first cohort, the 120-subject validation cohort was the one that the donors belonged to. J is TRBJ2-3 and V is TRBV7-3; 9 bases map to TRBD1. The sample consisted of PBMCs. The receptor was derived from a woman in her twenties or thirties in good health and CMV-seronegative. Here the CDR3 reads CASSLTGGPTDTQYF. The CDR3, as DNA: TGTGCCAGCAGCCTGACAGGGGGGCCCACAGATACGCAGTATTTT.